The 30 T cell receptor beta chains below all came from one sample that was sequenced in a study of blood T cell repertoires in COVID-19. Some clones are missing from TCRdb's copy, which holds only in-frame ones; the method was immunoSEQ multiplex PCR. Found here are about 440,000 clones, 90% of them singletons; the top ten hold 0.6%. The specimen sequenced was PBMCs or T cells enriched from blood (not recorded which). These receptors came from a man aged 18-30 years who had recovered from COVID-19.

V gene TRBV1 combines with J gene TRBJ2-7; the table assigns TRBD2, which was not confirmed against the DNA. TRBV1 is shown as a pseudogene. The CDR3 loop spans 15 amino acids. For the CDR3, the DNA is TGCACCAGCAGCCAAGATCCTAGCGGGAACTACGAGCAGTACTTC. The encoded protein is CTSSQDPSGNYEQYF.

V gene TRBV5-1 combines with J gene TRBJ2-5, with 7 bases fitting TRBD1. The CDR3 contains 13 residues. The ends lost 3 bases at V and 5 bases at J; junction bases unmatched: 4. CDR1 is SGHRS, CDR2 YFSETQ, per germline. The CDR3: CASSWDRGETQYF. The CDR3 DNA reads TGCGCCAGCAGCTGGGACAGAGGGGAGACCCAGTACTTC.

This clone was picked up a small number of times. The rearrangement links TRBV6-1 to TRBJ1-5, with no clear D. The CDR3 spans 14 residues. Germline values: CDR1 MNHNS, CDR2 SASEGT. Trimming took 3 bases from V and 7 from J, leaving 13 bases between them. This CDR3 is CASSDPRTGQPQHF. As DNA, the CDR3 is TGTGCCAGCAGTGACCCACGGACGGGACAGCCCCAGCATTTT.

The chain is built from TRBV5-1 and TRBJ2-1; TRBD2 matches at 10 bases. Germline assignment: CDR1 SGHRS and CDR2 YFSETQ. This CDR3 has 15 amino acids. V was pared by 5 bases and J by 8 bases, with 10 bases of the junction left unmatched. The CDR3 bases are TGCGCCAGCAGTTCCGGGACTAGCGATATCCATGAGCAGTTCTTC. As protein: CASSSGTSDIHEQFF.

This chain links TRBV14 with TRBJ1-2; 9 positions agree with TRBD1. Looked up from germline, CDR1 is SGHDN and CDR2 is FVKESK. CDR3 length equals 13 residues. After removal of 1 base from V and 7 bases from J, the junction contained 1 base not matched to a gene. The CDR3 DNA is TGTGCCAGCAGCCAAGGGGACAGGGTTGGCTACACCTTC. It is translated as CASSQGDRVGYTF. Looking up the rest from reference TRBV14 and TRBJ1-2 gives the full variable domain: EAGVTQFPSHSVIEKGQTVTLRCDPISGHDNLYWYRRVMGKEIKFLLHFVKESKQDESGMPNNRFLAERTGGTYSTLKVQPAELEDSGVYFCASSQGDRVGYTFGSGTRLTVV.

This rearrangement joins TRBV28 to TRBJ2-5, with TRBD2 identical over 13 bases. Germline V gives CDR1 MDHEN, CDR2 SYDVKM. The CDR3 contains 16 residues. J was trimmed by 6 bases and V by 2 bases; bases with no gene match: 6. The CDR3 region is CASSLTGLAGQQTQYF. The CDR3 bases are TGTGCCAGCAGTTTAACGGGACTAGCGGGACAACAGACCCAGTACTTC. The complete variable domain, with remaining parts taken from reference TRBV28 and TRBJ2-5, reads DVKVTQSSRYLVKRTGEKVFLECVQDMDHENMFWYRQDPGLGLRLIYFSYDVKMKEKGDIPEGYSVSREKKERFSLILESASTNQTSMYLCASSLTGLAGQQTQYFGPGTRLLVL.

This rearrangement joins TRBV5-1 to TRBJ2-7; no firm D call. The CDR3 contains 14 residues. With 0 bases removed from V and 5 bases from J, the gap between germline ends came to 12 bases. Germline-derived CDR1 and CDR2 are SGHRS and YFSETQ. CDR3 coding DNA: TGCGCCAGCAGCTTGGGGCAGGCTTCCGACGAGCAGTACTTC. Its translation: CASSLGQASDEQYF.

This chain connects TRBV28 to TRBJ1-1; D gene ambiguous. This CDR3 spans 11 amino acids. Germline CDR1 reads MDHEN; CDR2 reads SYDVKM. Trimming removed 7 bases at V and 11 bases at J, with 14 bases between. The CDR3 sequence is CASIVPTGAFF. The CDR3 nucleotides are TGTGCCAGCATCGTCCCAACGGGGGCTTTCTTT. Full variable domain (outside the CDR3, taken from reference TRBV28 and TRBJ1-1): DVKVTQSSRYLVKRTGEKVFLECVQDMDHENMFWYRQDPGLGLRLIYFSYDVKMKEKGDIPEGYSVSREKKERFSLILESASTNQTSMYLCASIVPTGAFFGQGTRLTVV.

The chain has TRBV11-2 and TRBJ1-6, with D unclear. The CDR3 is 20 residues long. V shed 0 bases and J shed 3 bases, with 21 bases lying between them. Per the germline V gene, CDR1 is SGHAT and CDR2 is FQNNGV. The CDR3 sequence is CASSLEGGSAWELYNSPLHF. CDR3 nucleotide sequence: TGTGCCAGCAGCTTAGAGGGAGGGTCCGCTTGGGAACTCTATAATTCACCCCTCCACTTT. Looking up the rest from reference TRBV11-2 and TRBJ1-6 gives the full variable domain: EAGVAQSPRYKIIEKRQSVAFWCNPISGHATLYWYQQILGQGPKLLIQFQNNGVVDDSQLPKDRFSAERLKGVDSTLKIQPAKLEDSAVYLCASSLEGGSAWELYNSPLHFGNGTRLTVT.

This clone was seen only once. The chain links TRBV12-3 or TRBV12-4 to TRBJ2-1; TRBD2 aligns across 8 bases. This CDR3 has 12 residues. The V segment lost 5 bases and the J segment 14 bases; nucleotides outside the gene matches: 8. CDR3 coding DNA: TGTGCCAGCAGTAGTACTAGCGGAGATGAGTTCTTC. Its protein product is CASSSTSGDEFF.

The rearrangement links TRBV10-3 to TRBJ1-2; 7 bases fit TRBD1. Germline loops: CDR1 ENHRY, CDR2 SYGVKD. V lost 8 bases to trimming and J lost 4 bases; unmatched junction nucleotides: 4. The CDR3 sequence is 12 residues long. CDR3 coding DNA: TGTGCCATCGGAGGGACAGCCTATGGCTACACCTTC. This encodes CAIGGTAYGYTF.

The CDR3 spells CASRGRGSYNSPLHF. The CDR3 DNA reads as TGTGCCAGCAGGGGGCGGGGCTCCTATAATTCACCCCTCCACTTT. V usage is TRBV28 and J usage is TRBJ1-6, with D tentatively TRBD1 (5 bases). Trimming removed 6 bases at V and 0 bases at J, with 9 bases between. Germline V gene data show CDR1 as MDHEN and CDR2 as SYDVKM. The CDR3 is 15 residues long.

The rearrangement joins TRBV6-6 to TRBJ2-2; D perhaps matches TRBD2 (5 bases). Germline-derived CDR1 and CDR2 are MNHNY and SVGAGI (reference sequence). This CDR3 has 16 amino acids. Trimming cost V 7 bases and J 5 bases, with 20 bases left between them. The CDR3 protein is CASTLARGPSTGELFF. The CDR3, as DNA: TGTGCCAGCACCCTGGCACGAGGGCCGTCAACCGGGGAGCTGTTTTTT.

This sequence joins TRBV18 and TRBJ1-3; D is uncertain. Per germline, CDR1 KGHSH and CDR2 LQKENI. V was pared by 5 bases and J by 0 bases, with 14 bases between. The CDR3 length is 16 residues. The CDR3 reads CASSSRVLSSGNTIYF. CDR3 DNA sequence: TGTGCCAGCTCATCTCGGGTTCTGTCCTCTGGAAACACCATATATTTT.

V is TRBV10-3 and J is TRBJ1-6, with 8 bases identical to TRBD1. The germline gives CDR1 ENHRY, CDR2 SYGVKD. This CDR3 spans 14 amino acids. The junction had 9 bases not matched to a gene; V was cut back by 6 bases and J by 11 bases. DNA for the CDR3: TGTGCCATCAGCACGGACAGGGCAGGTCCACCCCTCCACTTT. The encoded protein is CAISTDRAGPPLHF.

For this clone: This specimen includes other DNA sequences encoding the same CDR3. The chain has TRBV6-5 and TRBJ2-7; 7 bases map to TRBD1. Germline lookup yields CDR1 MNHEY and CDR2 SVGAGI. V gave up 6 bases and J gave up 0 bases; unmatched junction bases: 5. The CDR3 consists of 14 residues. Here the CDR3 reads CASSYRDSSYEQYF. The CDR3 DNA is TGTGCCAGCAGCTACCGGGACAGCTCCTACGAGCAGTACTTC.

The gene calls are TRBV11-2 and TRBJ1-3; 8 bases map to TRBD1. Germline CDR1 and CDR2: SGHAT and FQNNGV. The CDR3 is 14 residues long. Trimming took 1 base from V and 9 from J; bases not matched to a gene: 5. This CDR3 is CASSLGTGRSTIYF. In DNA, the CDR3 is TGTGCCAGCAGCTTAGGGACAGGGAGGAGCACCATATATTTT.

The chain links TRBV5-1 to TRBJ2-5; 8 nucleotides match TRBD1. The CDR3 spans 14 residues. Germline assignment: CDR1 SGHRS and CDR2 YFSETQ. V shed 3 bases, J shed 4 bases, and the junction held 5 bases outside the gene matches. The CDR3 protein is CASSYSGTGETQYF. The CDR3, as DNA: TGCGCCAGCAGCTATTCCGGGACAGGAGAGACCCAGTACTTC.

CDR3 loop: CASSPQGGNEKLFF. The CDR3 bases are TGTGCCAGCTCACCCCAGGGGGGAAATGAAAAACTGTTTTTT. The chain combines TRBV18 with TRBJ1-4, with 7 nucleotides matching TRBD1. J gave up 5 bases and V 3 bases, and 3 bases lay outside the gene matches. The CDR3 is 14 residues long. Germline values: CDR1 KGHSH, CDR2 LQKENI.

The genes are TRBV4-1 and TRBJ1-2; D gene ambiguous. Trimming removed 0 bases at V and 1 base at J, with 9 bases between. This CDR3 has 15 amino acids. From germline, CDR1 is MGHRA and CDR2 YSYEKL. CDR3 residues: CASSQESSVNYGYTF. CDR3 sequence (DNA): TGCGCCAGCAGCCAAGAGAGTTCGGTTAACTATGGCTACACCTTC.

The chain joins TRBV18 to TRBJ1-2; 8 nucleotides agree with TRBD1. CDR1 is KGHSH, CDR2 LQKENI, per germline. This CDR3 contains 17 residues. The junction had 13 bases not matched to a gene; V was cut back by 2 bases and J by 5 bases. Here the CDR3 reads CASSPYRGDRGWYGYTF. CDR3 sequence (DNA): TGTGCCAGCTCACCATACCGAGGCGACAGGGGTTGGTATGGCTACACCTTC.

In nucleotides, the CDR3 is TGCGCCAGCAGCTTTGGATCCCGGGACAGGGGGTCCTACGAGCAGTACTTC. It codes for CASSFGSRDRGSYEQYF. The gene calls are TRBV5-1 and TRBJ2-7, with 11 positions matching TRBD1. The length of the CDR3 is 17 residues. Trimming cost V 2 bases and J 1 base; bases outside gene matches: 8. The germline gives CDR1 SGHRS, CDR2 YFSETQ.

The gene calls are TRBV20-1 and TRBJ2-1; tentative D call: TRBD2 (5 bases). The germline V gene has CDR1 DFQATT and CDR2 SNEGSKA (reference sequence). This CDR3 comprises 11 residues. CDR3 amino acids: CSLITSREQFF. The CDR3 DNA reads TGCAGCCTTATTACTAGTCGCGAGCAGTTCTTC.

This chain connects TRBV5-5 to TRBJ1-3, with D possibly TRBD1 on 6 matching bases. The CDR3 spans 15 residues. Germline V CDR1 and CDR2: SGHKS, YYEKEE (reference sequence). V was clipped by 6 bases and J by 0 bases, with 13 bases between them. CDR3 amino acids: CASKPGHISGNTIYF. The CDR3 DNA reads TGTGCCAGCAAACCGGGACACATCTCTGGAAACACCATATATTTT. The full variable domain, in which reference TRBV5-5 and TRBJ1-3 provide the parts outside the CDR3, is DAGVTQSPTHLIKTRGQQVTLRCSPISGHKSVSWYQQVLGQGPQFIFQYYEKEERGRGNFPDRFSARQFPNYSSELNVNALLLGDSALYLCASKPGHISGNTIYFGEGSWLTVV.

The J gene is TRBJ2-3, the V gene TRBV5-1; D is ambiguous. This CDR3 spans 14 amino acids. Germline CDR1 and CDR2: SGHRS and YFSETQ. Trimming took off 2 bases at V and 2 bases at J, with 9 bases between the two ends. This chain's CDR3 is CASSFGPTTDTQYF. The CDR3 DNA reads as TGCGCCAGCAGCTTTGGGCCGACCACAGATACGCAGTATTTT.

As regards this clone: Being one base from a much bigger clone, this may be a read error. The chain couples TRBV7-9 to TRBJ1-1; unclear D gene. Per germline, CDR1 SEHNR and CDR2 FQNEAQ (reference sequence). The CDR3 is made up of 13 amino acids. Trimming removed 3 bases from V and 1 base from J, with 6 bases in between. The CDR3, as DNA: TGTGCCAGCAGCTTGGGAGAGAACACTGAAGCTTTCTTT. Amino acid sequence: CASSLGENTEAFF.

Concerning this clone: The sample carries other DNA sequences with the same CDR3. J is TRBJ1-4 and V is TRBV5-1; TRBD1 matches at 9 bases. CDR1 is SGHRS, CDR2 YFSETQ, per germline. The length of the CDR3 is 15 residues. J was trimmed by 8 bases and V by 4 bases; bases with no gene match: 9. The CDR3 loop reads CASSDGQGRGEKLFF. For the CDR3, the DNA is TGCGCCAGCAGCGACGGACAGGGGAGGGGCGAAAAACTGTTTTTT.

The J gene is TRBJ2-5, the V gene TRBV28, with D perhaps TRBD2 (5 bases). CDR1 is MDHEN and CDR2 is SYDVKM in the germline V gene. The V end lost 6 bases, the J end lost 5 bases, and 13 bases lay between the germline ends. This CDR3 has 13 amino acids. The CDR3 region has the DNA TGTGCCAGCAGGGAGGACCCCGGGGAGACCCAGTACTTC. It codes for CASREDPGETQYF.

This sequence joins TRBV10-1 and TRBJ2-2, with 16 bases that match TRBD2. The CDR3 contains 17 residues. The J segment lost 8 bases and the V segment lost 6 bases, leaving 9 bases of the junction unmatched. CDR1 and CDR2 (germline): WNHNN, SYGVQD (reference sequence). The CDR3 is CASSPGTSGRAVGELFF. The CDR3 DNA reads TGCGCCAGCAGCCCTGGGACTAGCGGGAGGGCCGTTGGGGAGCTGTTTTTT.

The rearrangement links TRBV2 to TRBJ1-2, with D unclear. The germline V and J ends were trimmed by 6 bases and 4 bases, with 9 bases remaining between them. The CDR3 sequence is 12 residues long. Per the germline V gene, CDR1 is SNHLY and CDR2 is FYNNEI. The CDR3 sequence: CASRGGSYGYTF. CDR3 DNA: TGTGCCAGCAGGGGAGGGAGCTATGGCTACACCTTC.